The 21 T cell receptor beta chains presented below share a single source sample, sequenced in a study of cytomegalovirus exposure and HLA in healthy donors (dated 2017 in TCRdb). The library was produced with the immunoSEQ multiplex PCR assay. For the multiplex PCR, a mixture combining 60 forward primers for TCR Vbeta segments and 13 reverse primers for TCR Jbeta segments was used. As stored in TCRdb, this immuneACCESS dataset retains in-frame rearrangements with V and J assigned. A fraction of the clones does not appear; measured against another copy, unresolved V genes explain less than half of the discrepancy, and the remainder lacks a known reason. Counted in this sample were around 150,000 clones; around 65% of them appeared once. The ten biggest clones cover around 6.3% of the sample. The sequenced sample consisted of PBMCs. The source is a woman aged 60-70 years in good health and CMV-seronegative.

The chain joins TRBV6-5 to TRBJ1-1; 10 nucleotides line up with TRBD1. The CDR3 extends over 15 amino acids. Germline V lookup: CDR1 MNHEY, CDR2 SVGAGI. J was trimmed by 4 bases and V by 6 bases; bases with no gene match: 8. The CDR3 coding sequence is TGTGCCAGCAGCCTCACTTGGGACAGGGGCACTGAAGCTTTCTTT. Amino acid sequence: CASSLTWDRGTEAFF.

This clone has a handful of counts. CDR3 residues: CASSYLAGEPYEQYF. CDR3 DNA sequence: TGTGCCAGCAGTTACCTCGCAGGGGAACCCTACGAGCAGTACTTC. The chain is built from TRBV6-5 and TRBJ2-5, with D perhaps TRBD1 (6 bases). The J call is uncertain, as TRBJ2-7 better fits the DNA end. The CDR3 covers 15 residues. Germline V gene sequence: CDR1 MNHEY, CDR2 SVGAGI.

This clone was detected a few times. This chain uses TRBV5-6 with TRBJ2-4; tentative D call: TRBD2 (5 bases). This CDR3 has 13 amino acids. Trimming left V 0 bases short and J 6 bases short, with 7 bases between. The V gene's germline CDR1 is SGHDT and CDR2 YYEEEE. CDR3 sequence: CASSLAAGNIQYF. The CDR3 DNA sequence: TGTGCCAGCAGCTTGGCGGCGGGAAACATTCAGTACTTC.

The rearrangement joins TRBV5-8 to TRBJ2-1; 7 bases are a match to TRBD2. The CDR3 consists of 14 residues. Trimming cost V 6 bases and J 12 bases; bases outside gene matches: 15. CDR1 is SGHTS, CDR2 YDEGEE, per germline. The CDR3 nucleotides are TGTGCCAGCATTCCCTTACTAGCGTGGGGGGTGCAGTTCTTC. Amino acid sequence: CASIPLLAWGVQFF.

This chain links TRBV19 with TRBJ1-3; 9 nucleotides line up with TRBD1. The junction had 6 bases not matched to a gene; V was cut back by 7 bases and J by 2 bases. The germline V gene encodes CDR1 LNHDA and CDR2 SQIVND (reference sequence). The CDR3 is made up of 15 amino acids. The chain's CDR3 is CASTNRDRAGNTIYF. The CDR3 DNA sequence: TGTGCCAGTACGAACCGGGACAGGGCTGGAAACACCATATATTTT.

The chain uses TRBV29-1 and TRBJ2-5; D ambiguous. Germline V CDR1 and CDR2: SQVTM, ANQGSEA. The ends were cut back, 4 bases at V and 7 bases at J, with 16 bases in the middle. The CDR3 sequence is 13 residues long. The CDR3 here is CSVGGTRSTTQYF. CDR3 bases: TGCAGCGTTGGCGGCACCCGATCTACGACCCAGTACTTC.

The chain uses TRBV28 and TRBJ2-2, with a tentative D call TRBD1 (6 bases). The CDR3 has 17 residues. With 2 bases removed from V and 1 base from J, the gap between germline ends came to 14 bases. The germline V gene encodes CDR1 MDHEN and CDR2 SYDVKM. CDR3 nucleotides: TGTGCCAGCAGTTTACAGACAGGACAGCGGAACACCGGGGAGCTGTTTTTT. Translating it yields CASSLQTGQRNTGELFF.

In its sample, this clone was seen a few times. The chain employs TRBV5-1 and TRBJ2-5, with 16 bases fitting TRBD2. After removal of 4 bases from V and 4 bases from J, the junction contained 7 bases not matched to a gene. The CDR3 is made up of 17 amino acids. Germline CDR1 SGHRS, CDR2 YFSETQ. The CDR3 here is CASSGGLAGGSGETQYF. CDR3 nucleotides: TGCGCCAGCAGCGGGGGACTAGCGGGGGGGAGTGGAGAGACCCAGTACTTC.

This rearrangement joins TRBV5-4 to TRBJ2-7; 9 bases match TRBD1. The V gene's germline CDR1 is SGHNT and CDR2 YYREEE (reference sequence). The V and J ends lost 5 bases and 5 bases, in that order; junction bases with no gene match: 8. The CDR3 is 14 residues long. CDR3 loop: CASREGTGSHEQYF. The CDR3 nucleotides are TGTGCCAGCAGAGAAGGGACAGGGTCCCACGAGCAGTACTTC. Combining the CDR3 with reference TRBV5-4 and TRBJ2-7 gives the whole variable domain ETGVTQSPTHLIKTRGQQVTLRCSSQSGHNTVSWYQQALGQGPQFIFQYYREEENGRGNFPPRFSGLQFPNYSSELNVNALELDDSALYLCASREGTGSHEQYFGPGTRLTVT.

The J gene is TRBJ2-7, the V gene TRBV2; 12 nucleotides match TRBD2. V shed 5 bases, J shed 6 bases, and the junction held 5 bases outside the gene matches. Germline V gene data show CDR1 as SNHLY and CDR2 as FYNNEI. The CDR3 has 14 amino acids. The CDR3 is CASSLAGGPSEQYF. In DNA form, the CDR3 reads TGTGCCAGCAGTCTAGCGGGGGGGCCATCCGAGCAGTACTTC.

V usage is TRBV29-1 and J usage is TRBJ2-7; tentatively, D is TRBD1 (7 bases). V lost 1 base to trimming and J lost 0 bases, with 13 bases between them. Germline values: CDR1 SQVTM, CDR2 ANQGSEA. This CDR3 has 15 residues. The CDR3 loop reads CSVEAAGGGSYEQYF. The DNA of the CDR3 is TGCAGCGTTGAAGCGGCAGGGGGAGGCTCCTACGAGCAGTACTTC.

J is TRBJ1-1 and V is TRBV14, with a weak D call TRBD1 (6 bases). CDR1 and CDR2 from the germline V gene are SGHDN and FVKESK. V lost 0 bases, J lost 5 bases, and 13 bases lay in between. This CDR3 has 15 amino acids. CDR3 sequence reads: CASSQDRGAGTEAFF. The CDR3 DNA is TGTGCCAGCAGCCAAGATCGGGGGGCTGGTACTGAAGCTTTCTTT.

The chain links TRBV9 to TRBJ2-5, with 9 nucleotides matching TRBD1. The V and J ends lost 4 bases and 2 bases, in that order; junction bases with no gene match: 12. This CDR3 is 17 amino acids long. Germline V gene lookup returns CDR1 SGDLS and CDR2 YYNGEE. The CDR3 DNA follows: TGTGCCAGCAGCCCGAGGCCCGGGACAGGGAGGCAAGAGACCCAGTACTTC. Its translation: CASSPRPGTGRQETQYF.

The V call is TRBV27, the J call TRBJ2-5; TRBD2 aligns across 10 bases. Germline V lookup: CDR1 MNHEY, CDR2 SMNVEV (reference sequence). The CDR3 is 16 residues long. Losses at the gene ends were 3 bases for V and 4 bases for J; bases not matched to a gene: 8. The CDR3, as DNA: TGTGCCAGCAGTTTTATAGCGGGGGGCGCTACAGAGACCCAGTACTTC. This codes for CASSFIAGGATETQYF.

The chain has TRBV28 and TRBJ2-1; 7 bases match TRBD1. V was clipped by 4 bases and J by 4 bases; unmatched bases: 16. The V gene's germline CDR1 is MDHEN and CDR2 SYDVKM. There are 18 residues in the CDR3. This chain's CDR3 is CASSSRRVRQGRYNEQFF. The CDR3 DNA follows: TGTGCCAGCAGTTCTAGGAGAGTCAGACAGGGAAGGTACAATGAGCAGTTCTTC.

The genes are TRBV19 and TRBJ2-2; possibly TRBD1 for D (6 bases). V lost 4 bases and J lost 4, with 7 bases in between. This CDR3 has 13 residues. Per germline, CDR1 LNHDA and CDR2 SQIVND (reference sequence). In DNA, the CDR3 is TGTGCCAGTAGTAGGGGGCTCACCGGGGAGCTGTTTTTT. It specifies CASSRGLTGELFF.

This clone was observed a single time. The CDR3 does not end in the conserved phenylalanine or tryptophan, so this is likely a read error. The chain has TRBV7-8 and TRBJ1-1, with D hard to call. The V end lost 3 bases, the J end lost 3 bases, and 2 bases lay between the germline ends. CDR1 is SGHVS, CDR2 FQNEAQ, per germline. There are 11 residues in the CDR3. CDR3 DNA: TGTGCCAGCAGCTTTGACACTGAAGCTTTCCTT. Translating it yields CASSFDTEAFL.

The chain employs TRBV28 and TRBJ2-2; 8 bases line up with TRBD1. The junction had 6 bases not matched to a gene; V was cut back by 8 bases and J by 1 base. CDR3 length equals 15 residues. CDR1 and CDR2 from the germline V gene are MDHEN and SYDVKM. CDR3 sequence: CASLIGTGNTGELFF. CDR3 nucleotides: TGTGCCAGCCTCATAGGGACAGGGAACACCGGGGAGCTGTTTTTT.

This clone has only a few counts. This chain links TRBV18 with TRBJ2-1, with D perhaps TRBD1 (5 bases). This CDR3 contains 13 residues. With 7 bases removed from V and 9 bases from J, the gap between germline ends came to 16 bases. CDR1 is KGHSH, CDR2 LQKENI, per germline. CDR3: CASCPREISEQFF. The CDR3 coding sequence is TGTGCCAGCTGTCCCAGGGAAATCAGTGAGCAGTTCTTC.

The chain employs TRBV28 and TRBJ2-3; 13 bases agree with TRBD2. V shed 6 bases and J 7 bases; nucleotides not matched to a gene: 16. Germline V gene lookup returns CDR1 MDHEN and CDR2 SYDVKM. The CDR3 has 18 amino acids. The CDR3 region has the DNA TGTGCCAGCAGCTTTAGGTATCGATCGGGACTAGCGGGACATACGCAGTATTTT. This gives the protein CASSFRYRSGLAGHTQYF.

The chain carries TRBV5-5 and TRBJ2-1, with no clear D. V shed 2 bases and J shed 7 bases, with 16 bases lying between them. Germline CDR1 is SGHKS and CDR2 is YYEKEE (reference sequence). This CDR3 has 15 residues. The CDR3 nucleotides are TGTGCCAGCAGCTTCGTAGCAATGGGTGGAAATGAGCAGTTCTTC. Its translation: CASSFVAMGGNEQFF. Variable domain in full (rest from reference TRBV5-5 and TRBJ2-1): DAGVTQSPTHLIKTRGQQVTLRCSPISGHKSVSWYQQVLGQGPQFIFQYYEKEERGRGNFPDRFSARQFPNYSSELNVNALLLGDSALYLCASSFVAMGGNEQFFGPGTRLTVL.